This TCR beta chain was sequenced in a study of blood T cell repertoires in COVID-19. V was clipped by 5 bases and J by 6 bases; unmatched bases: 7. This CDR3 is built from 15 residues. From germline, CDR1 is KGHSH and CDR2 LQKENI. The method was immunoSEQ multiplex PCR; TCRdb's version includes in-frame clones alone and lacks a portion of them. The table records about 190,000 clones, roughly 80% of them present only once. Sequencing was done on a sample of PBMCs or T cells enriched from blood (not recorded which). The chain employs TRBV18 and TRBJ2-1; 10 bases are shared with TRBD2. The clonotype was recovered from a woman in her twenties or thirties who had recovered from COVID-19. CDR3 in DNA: TGTGCCAGCTCAGCACGAGCGGGGGGGAGCAATGAGCAGTTCTTC. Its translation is CASSARAGGSNEQFF.